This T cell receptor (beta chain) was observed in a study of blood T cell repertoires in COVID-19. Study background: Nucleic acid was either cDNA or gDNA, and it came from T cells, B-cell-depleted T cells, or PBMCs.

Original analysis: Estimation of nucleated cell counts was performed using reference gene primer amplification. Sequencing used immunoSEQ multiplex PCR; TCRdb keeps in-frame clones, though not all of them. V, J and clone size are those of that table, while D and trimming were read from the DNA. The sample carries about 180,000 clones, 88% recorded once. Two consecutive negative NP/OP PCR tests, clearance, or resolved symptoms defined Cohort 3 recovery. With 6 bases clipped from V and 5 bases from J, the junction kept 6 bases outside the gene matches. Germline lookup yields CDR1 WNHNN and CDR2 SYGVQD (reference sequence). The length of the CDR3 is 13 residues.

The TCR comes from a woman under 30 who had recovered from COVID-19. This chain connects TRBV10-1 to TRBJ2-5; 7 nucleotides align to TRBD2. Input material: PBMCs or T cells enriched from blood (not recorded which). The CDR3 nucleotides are TGCGCCAGCAGCCCAGCGGGGTTGGAGACCCAGTACTTC. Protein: CASSPAGLETQYF.